This T cell receptor beta chain is from a study of response to subunit inactivated influenza vaccine. Study results and limitations: Only a handful of new T cells, the authors suggested, are recruited with each seasonal influenza vaccination.

With V trimmed by 5 bases and J by 4 bases, 7 bases remained unmatched. Germline values: CDR1 SGHTA, CDR2 FQGNSA. This CDR3 spans 15 amino acids. TCRdb reprocessed the RT-PCR reads via MiXCR and lists one record per CDR3 protein. The sample shows around 650,000 distinct CDR3 sequences, around 14% of them seen only once. Regarding this clonotype: Its target is unknown.

The clonotype originates from a man aged 45-65 years who received an inactivated influenza vaccine. This chain connects TRBV7-2 to TRBJ2-7; 11 positions agree with TRBD2. The sequenced sample was PBMCs from blood, obtained roughly 12 days after vaccination. DNA for the CDR3: TGTGCCAGCAGCCCAACTAGCGGGAGTCAGTACGAGCAGTACTTC. This encodes CASSPTSGSQYEQYF.